Each of the 5 T cell receptor beta chains below was sequenced from the same sample in a study of vaccination and CD4 T cells after COVID-19. Documented treatment: approximately 9-day PBMC culture with coronavirus spike peptide pools or control peptides (ViraFEST assay). The Oncomine TCR Beta short-read assay sequenced DNA from cultured CD4+ T cells. Each CDR3 protein gets one entry after TCRdb re-called the PCR reads with MiXCR. The data contain over 20,000 distinct CDR3 sequences, approximately 39% of them singletons. For these receptors, no antigen is known. The sequenced sample was CD4+ T cells from blood, cultured in vitro. Receptors originate from a human donor who had recovered from COVID-19.

The genes are TRBV12-3 or TRBV12-4 and TRBJ1-2; 9 bases map to TRBD1. This CDR3 spans 15 amino acids. J gave up 5 bases and V 6 bases, and 10 bases lay outside the gene matches. The CDR3 region has the DNA TGTGCCAGCAGATCCGGACAGGGGAATCTGTATGGCTACACCTTC. This gives the protein CASRSGQGNLYGYTF.

The CDR3 region is CASSLAFGQGKETQYF. The CDR3 coding sequence is TGTGCCAGCAGCTTAGCCTTTGGGCAGGGGAAAGAGACCCAGTACTTC. The V and J genes are TRBV7-9 and TRBJ2-5; D is perhaps TRBD1 (6 bases). The CDR3 is 16 amino acids. V lost 0 bases to trimming and J lost 3 bases, with 14 bases between them. Germline V gene lookup returns CDR1 SEHNR and CDR2 FQNEAQ (reference sequence). Looking up the rest from reference TRBV7-9 and TRBJ2-5 gives the full variable domain: DTGVSQNPRHKITKRGQNVTFRCDPISEHNRLYWYRQTLGQGPEFLTYFQNEAQLEKSRLLSDRFSAERPKGSFSTLEIQRTEQGDSAMYLCASSLAFGQGKETQYFGPGTRLLVL.

V and J are TRBV28 and TRBJ1-2, with 7 bases fitting TRBD1. The germline CDR1 and CDR2 sequences are MDHEN and SYDVKM. V lost 2 bases, J lost 2 bases, and 5 bases stayed unmatched. The CDR3 runs to 15 residues. The CDR3 loop is CASSLTLTGNYGYTF. DNA for the CDR3: TGTGCCAGCAGTTTAACCCTGACAGGGAACTATGGCTACACCTTC.

The rearrangement joins TRBV25-1 to TRBJ1-1; TRBD1 matches 7 bases. CDR1 and CDR2 from the germline V gene are MGHDK and SYGVNS. V trimming: 9 bases; J trimming: 3 bases; junction bases outside the gene matches: 7. The CDR3 sequence is 13 residues long. The CDR3 sequence: CARLQGQDTEAFF. The DNA for the CDR3 is TGTGCCAGATTACAGGGGCAGGACACTGAAGCTTTCTTT.

This rearrangement joins TRBV6-1 to TRBJ2-7, with 11 nucleotides matching TRBD1. This CDR3 has 14 residues. In germline, CDR1 is MNHNS, CDR2 SASEGT. V was pared by 5 bases and J by 4 bases, with 4 bases of the junction left unmatched. This chain's CDR3 is CASSKGQGVYEQYF. CDR3 DNA sequence: TGTGCCAGCAGTAAGGGACAGGGGGTTTACGAGCAGTACTTC.